What follows is one TCR beta chain and its context. Its antigen remains undetermined. Base-call qualities are not available, and no considerably larger clone is one nucleotide away. Moderately to severely active disease, a Clinical Activity Score of at least 3, a NOSPECS grade of at least 4, and a duration under 3 months were present in ophthalmopathy patients. Patients with uncontrolled infections, other autoimmune diseases, pregnancy or lactation were excluded. Diagnoses were based on clinical symptoms, serum thyroxine and TRAb, thyroid ultrasound and orbital computed tomography. PBMCs were separated from 7.5 to 10 ml of fresh peripheral blood using Ficoll-Paque density gradient centrifugation. Total RNA was extracted using Trizol reagent, and RNA quality was assessed on an Agilent 2100 Bioanalyzer. The TCR beta CDR3 regions were amplified from RNA transcripts. The first round of RT-PCR for the TCR CDR3 was performed with the HTBI primer set and the Qiagen OneStep RT-PCR kit. Libraries were constructed in a second round of multiplex PCR, after which size selection and purification were carried out. Paired-end sequencing of the libraries was performed with 100 bp reads on an Illumina HiSeq2000. As for how the authors treated the data: SOAPnuke was used to process the raw data, removing reads that contained adapters or uncalled bases, had a mean Phred below 15, or lacked an exact match to the constant primer or identifier. COPE v1.2.5 was used to merge the high-quality paired reads, and each unique nucleotide sequence was defined as a clonotype. Clonotypes were aligned to IMGT TRBV, TRBD and TRBJ reference segments using MiTCR v1.1. Only V-J combinations with frequency above 0.0001, covering about 99% of repertoires, were analysed. The TCS score was defined as the ratio of F50 (clonal expansion) to E x V (chaos), calculated using BLOSUM62-based TCRdist between CDR3 peptides within each V-J. Welch's t-statistics and random forest reduced around 510 V-J features to around 14, which were used in a naive Bayes classifier (R e1071). Starting from the raw public reads, TCRdb applied fastp trimming at Q25, assembled clones with MiXCR and retained in-frame beta chains. When rows share a CDR3 protein, they turn into one entry using the most common DNA and genes. These V and J calls derive from TCRdb rather than the authors' analysis. Counted in this sample were around 600,000 distinct CDR3 sequences; approximately 15% of them appeared once. The ten most abundant clones make up roughly 7.1% of the sample.

This record comes from a study of T cells in Graves' hyperthyroidism and ophthalmopathy (dated by TCRdb to about 2019). About the full investigation: Peripheral blood samples were taken at initial diagnosis, before any treatment was given. TCR V-J signatures able to tell the groups apart were searched for in a discovery cohort of more than 90 patients, of whom 43 had Graves' ophthalmopathy and roughly 58 had stable Graves' hyperthyroidism. Whether ophthalmopathy could be predicted prospectively was tested in an independent validation cohort made up of roughly 19 hyperthyroidism patients plus 17 patients who later progressed to ophthalmopathy. The 100 discovery patients were divided at random into training and test sets in a 7:3 ratio. The study also compared thyroid tissue and blood T-cell repertoires from about six Graves' hyperthyroidism patients. Once sampling was done, hyperthyroidism patients were given methimazole at a starting dose of 30 mg daily, whereas ophthalmopathy patients were given high-dose intravenous methylprednisolone. The paper describes TCR Vbeta CDR3 sequencing of 120 to 150 peripheral blood samples, made up of 43 ophthalmopathy patients, 70 to 75 hyperthyroidism patients and approximately 17 progressor patients.

What the study reported, not specific to this receptor: Sample size was not statistically predetermined, and investigators were not blinded to group allocation. During validation, the model predicted progression to ophthalmopathy a median of approximately six months ahead of onset, with around 70% sensitivity and roughly 72% specificity. Ophthalmopathy was separated from stable hyperthyroidism by a 13 V-J signature model, with approximately 86% sensitivity and approximately 81% specificity obtained in cross-validation and 80%/75% obtained in testing. Blood samples also contained most of the expanded thyroid clonotypes (frequency above 0.001), which suggests that blood repertoires may reflect thyroid immune responses.

V and J lose 4 bases and 8 bases, and a span of 11 bases separates them. CDR1 and CDR2 are read off the germline V gene as SQVTM and ANQGSEA. Counted from cysteine to phenylalanine, this CDR3 has 11 amino acids. Solely the CDR3 DNA is kept, with 33 bases framed from the first base. The sequenced sample consisted of blood. This receptor was obtained from a woman aged 18-30 years with Graves' ophthalmopathy. The V and J segments used are TRBV29-1 and TRBJ1-2; matching of 5 bases hints at TRBD1 as the D gene. The CDR3 amino acid sequence is: CSVGGYRGYTF. Here is the DNA: TGCAGCGTTGGGGGGTATCGCGGCTACACCTTC.